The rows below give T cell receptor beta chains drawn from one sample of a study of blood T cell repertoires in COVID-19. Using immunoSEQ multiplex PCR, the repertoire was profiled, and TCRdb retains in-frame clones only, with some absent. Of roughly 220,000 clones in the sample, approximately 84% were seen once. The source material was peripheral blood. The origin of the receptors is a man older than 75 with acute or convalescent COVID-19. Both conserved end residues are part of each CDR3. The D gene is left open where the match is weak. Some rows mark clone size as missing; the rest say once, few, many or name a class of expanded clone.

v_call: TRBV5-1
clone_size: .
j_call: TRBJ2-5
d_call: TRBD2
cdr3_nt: TGCGCCAGCAGCGTCTGGAGTAGCGGGAGCCCGGTCCAAGAGACCCAGTACTTC
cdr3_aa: CASSVWSSGSPVQETQYF

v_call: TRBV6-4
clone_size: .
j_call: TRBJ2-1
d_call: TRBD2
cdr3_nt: TGTGCCAGCAGTGAAGCGGGACTAGCGGGATATGAGCAGTTCTTC
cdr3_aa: CASSEAGLAGYEQFF

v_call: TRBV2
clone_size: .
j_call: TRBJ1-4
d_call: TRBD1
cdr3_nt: TGTGCCAGCAGTGTATGGGACAGGGGGGGCGAAAAACTGTTTTTT
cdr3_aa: CASSVWDRGGEKLFF

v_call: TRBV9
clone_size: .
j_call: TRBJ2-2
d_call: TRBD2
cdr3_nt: TGTGCCAGCAGCGTTAGCGGGACGAACACCGGGGAGCTGTTTTTT
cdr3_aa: CASSVSGTNTGELFF

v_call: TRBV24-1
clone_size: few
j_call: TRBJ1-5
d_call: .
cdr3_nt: TGTGCCACCAGTGATTTGTTCAGGGAAGGCAATCAGCCCCAGCATTTT
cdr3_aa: CATSDLFREGNQPQHF

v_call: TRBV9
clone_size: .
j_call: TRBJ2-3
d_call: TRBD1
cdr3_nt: TGTGCCAGCAGCGCCGGGACAGGGGGTGCTGATACGCAGTATTTT
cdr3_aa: CASSAGTGGADTQYF

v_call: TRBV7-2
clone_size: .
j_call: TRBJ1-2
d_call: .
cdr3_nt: TGTGCCAGCAGCTTGGTAGGACTGGGAGGCTACACCTTC
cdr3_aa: CASSLVGLGGYTF

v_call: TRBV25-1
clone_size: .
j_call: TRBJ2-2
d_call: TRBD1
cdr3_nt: TGTGCCAGCAGTGAAACCAGGGGGACCTTCTCGAACACCGGGGAGCTGTTTTTT
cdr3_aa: CASSETRGTFSNTGELFF

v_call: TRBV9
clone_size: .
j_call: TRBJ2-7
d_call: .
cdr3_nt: TGTGCCAGCAGCGTCTACCGAACTTCATCCTACGAGCAGTACTTC
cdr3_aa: CASSVYRTSSYEQYF

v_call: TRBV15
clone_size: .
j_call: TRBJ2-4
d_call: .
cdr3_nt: TGTGCCACCAGCAGAGATAGCCAGGGCCAAAACATTCAGTACTTC
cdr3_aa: CATSRDSQGQNIQYF

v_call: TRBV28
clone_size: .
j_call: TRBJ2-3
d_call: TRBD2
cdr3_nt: TGTGCCAGCAGTCATCAAGAGACTAGCGGGAGGGCAGATACGCAGTATTTT
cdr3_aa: CASSHQETSGRADTQYF

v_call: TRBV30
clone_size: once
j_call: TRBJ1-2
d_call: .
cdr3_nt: TGTGCCTGGAGTGTACAGAGATTGTCATATGGCTACACCTTC
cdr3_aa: CAWSVQRLSYGYTF

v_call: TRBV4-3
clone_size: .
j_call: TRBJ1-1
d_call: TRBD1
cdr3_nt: TGCGCCAGCAGGAGACAGGGGAACACTGAAGCTTTCTTT
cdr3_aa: CASRRQGNTEAFF

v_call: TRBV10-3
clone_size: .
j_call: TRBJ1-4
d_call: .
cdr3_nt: TGTGCCATCAGGGGGGAGGAAAGGATGTTTTTT
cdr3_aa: CAIRGEERMFF

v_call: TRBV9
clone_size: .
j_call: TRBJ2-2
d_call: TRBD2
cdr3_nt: TGTGCCAGCAGCCCCCGACTAGCGGGAGAGACGCCCGGGGAGCTGTTTTTT
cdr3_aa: CASSPRLAGETPGELFF

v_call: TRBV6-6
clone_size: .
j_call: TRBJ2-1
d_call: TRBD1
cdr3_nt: TGTGCCAGCAGGGGACAGTACAGCTCCTACAATGAGCAGTTCTTC
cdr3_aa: CASRGQYSSYNEQFF

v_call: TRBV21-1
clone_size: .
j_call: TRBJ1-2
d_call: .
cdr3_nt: TGTGCCAGCAGCAAAATCCCCCGAGGCGACGACTATGGCTACACCTTC
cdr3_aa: CASSKIPRGDDYGYTF

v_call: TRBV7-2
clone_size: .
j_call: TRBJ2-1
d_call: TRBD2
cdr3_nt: TGTGCCAGCAGCTTAGCTCCTAGCGGAAGCTCCTACAATGAGCAGTTCTTC
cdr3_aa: CASSLAPSGSSYNEQFF

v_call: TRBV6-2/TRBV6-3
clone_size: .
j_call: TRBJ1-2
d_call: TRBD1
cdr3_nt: TGTGCCAGCAGTTACGGACAGGGGAGGTCGCGTGGCTACACCTTC
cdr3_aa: CASSYGQGRSRGYTF

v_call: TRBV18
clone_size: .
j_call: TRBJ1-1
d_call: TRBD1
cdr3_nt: TGTGCCAGCTCACCGAAGGAGGGGGCAGGTGAAGCTTTCTTT
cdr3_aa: CASSPKEGAGEAFF

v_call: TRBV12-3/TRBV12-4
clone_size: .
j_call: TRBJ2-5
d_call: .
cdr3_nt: TGTGCCAGCAGTTCAGGGTACCAAGAGACCCAGTACTTC
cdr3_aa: CASSSGYQETQYF

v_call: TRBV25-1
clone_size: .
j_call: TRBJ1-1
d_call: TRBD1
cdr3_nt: TGTGCCAGCGCCCGGACAGGCGAGAACACTGAAGCTTTCTTT
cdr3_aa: CASARTGENTEAFF

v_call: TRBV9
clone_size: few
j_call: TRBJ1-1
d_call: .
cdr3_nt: TGTGCCAGCAGCGTAGTCCCAGAAATGAACACTGAAGCTTTCTTT
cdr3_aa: CASSVVPEMNTEAFF

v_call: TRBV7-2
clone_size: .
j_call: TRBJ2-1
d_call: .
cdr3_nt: TGTGCCAGCAGCTCCCACGGGACTTTCACTAACTCCTACAATGAGCAGTTCTTC
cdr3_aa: CASSSHGTFTNSYNEQFF

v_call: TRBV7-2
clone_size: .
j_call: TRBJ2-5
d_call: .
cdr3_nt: TGTGCCAGCAGCCCGCTCAAGGGGTACCAAGAGACCCAGTACTTC
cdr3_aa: CASSPLKGYQETQYF

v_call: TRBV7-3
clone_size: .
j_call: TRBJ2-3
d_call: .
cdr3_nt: TGTGCCAGCAGCTTAAGCGGGACAGATACGCAGTATTTT
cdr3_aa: CASSLSGTDTQYF

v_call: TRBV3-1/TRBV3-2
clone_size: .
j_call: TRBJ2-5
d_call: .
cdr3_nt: TGTGCCAGCAGCCAAGATCGAGGGGAGACCCAGTACTTC
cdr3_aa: CASSQDRGETQYF

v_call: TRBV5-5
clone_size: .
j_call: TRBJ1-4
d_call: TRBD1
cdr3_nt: TGTGCCAGCAGCTTGGGCACCGGGACAGGGCAGGAAAAACTGTTTTTT
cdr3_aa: CASSLGTGTGQEKLFF

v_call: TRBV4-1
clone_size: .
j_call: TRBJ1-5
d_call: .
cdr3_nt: TGCGCCAGCAGCTACAGAATGGACATAAAGGGTACGAATCAGCCCCAGCATTTT
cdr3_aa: CASSYRMDIKGTNQPQHF

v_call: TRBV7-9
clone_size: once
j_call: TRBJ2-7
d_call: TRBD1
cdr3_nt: TGTGCCAGCAGCCCCCTCGGGACAGGGACCTACGAGCAGTACTTC
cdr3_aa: CASSPLGTGTYEQYF